These 31 T cell receptor beta chains were sequenced from one sample in a study of radiation and T cells in renal cell carcinoma. The method was immunoSEQ multiplex PCR; TCRdb's version includes in-frame clones alone and lacks a portion of them. Among around 140,000 clones, roughly 90% were seen once, and the ten largest hold roughly 4%. The sample's time point: baseline pretreatment blood. This sample's treatment: 15 Gy SBRT to primary tumor, nephrectomy 4 weeks later. The sequencing used blood, collected from a patient whose treatment included radiotherapy and nephrectomy. All receptors derive from a woman in her 70s with renal cell carcinoma.

Turning to this clone: The identical CDR3 is also encoded by other nucleotide sequences in the sample. The J gene is TRBJ1-2, the V gene TRBV30, with D perhaps matching TRBD1 (5 bases). The CDR3 sequence is 12 residues long. Germline V gene lookup returns CDR1 GTSNPN and CDR2 SVGIG (reference sequence). Trimming left V 4 bases short and J 2 bases short, with 8 bases between. The CDR3 bases are TGTGCCTGGACAGGGTCCAACTATGGCTACACCTTC. It translates to CAWTGSNYGYTF.

V is TRBV7-8 and J is TRBJ1-5; D is uncertain. This CDR3 has 15 amino acids. Germline loops: CDR1 SGHVS, CDR2 FQNEAQ. V was trimmed by 5 bases and J by 1 base, leaving 12 bases between them. This chain's CDR3 is CASSPGRDSNQPQHF. DNA for the CDR3: TGTGCCAGCAGCCCGGGGAGAGACAGCAATCAGCCCCAGCATTTT.

The gene calls are TRBV19 and TRBJ1-2; D is unclear. This CDR3 has 12 amino acids. Germline V gene sequence: CDR1 LNHDA, CDR2 SQIVND (reference sequence). V was shortened by 5 bases and J by 4 bases, with 8 bases between the two germline ends. The CDR3 sequence: CASSPRGYGYTF. In DNA form, the CDR3 reads TGTGCCAGTAGTCCCCGAGGCTATGGCTACACCTTC. Together with reference TRBV19 and TRBJ1-2, the CDR3 gives the full variable domain: DGGITQSPKYLFRKEGQNVTLSCEQNLNHDAMYWYRQDPGQGLRLIYYSQIVNDFQKGDIAEGYSVSREKKESFPLTVTSAQKNPTAFYLCASSPRGYGYTFGSGTRLTVV.

The chain recombines TRBV19 with TRBJ2-7, with D possibly being TRBD1 (5 bases). The V gene's germline CDR1 is LNHDA and CDR2 SQIVND (reference sequence). The CDR3 sequence is 14 residues long. Deletions cut 0 bases from V and 3 bases from J, with 9 bases between. CDR3 region: CASSIDRRDYEQYF. CDR3 nucleotides: TGTGCCAGTAGTATAGATCGCAGGGACTACGAGCAGTACTTC.

The chain uses TRBV4-3 and TRBJ1-6, with a possible D match to TRBD1 (5 bases). This CDR3 has 14 residues. The V end lost 2 bases, the J end lost 7 bases, and 9 bases lay between the germline ends. CDR1 is LGHNA, CDR2 YSLEER, per germline. In DNA form, the CDR3 reads TGCGCCAGCAGCCAATTACAGGAAAATTCACCCCTCCACTTT. This translates into CASSQLQENSPLHF.

The chain carries TRBV5-1 and TRBJ1-6, with D possibly matching TRBD1 (6 bases). Trimming removed 4 bases at V and 10 bases at J, with 15 bases between. Germline V gene sequence: CDR1 SGHRS, CDR2 YFSETQ. CDR3 length: 14 residues. The CDR3 region has the DNA TGCGCCAGCAGCCCGGGACAAGGAAACTCACCCCTCCACTTT. It translates to CASSPGQGNSPLHF.

This chain connects TRBV29-1 to TRBJ1-4, with a possible D match to TRBD1 (6 bases). The V gene's germline CDR1 is SQVTM and CDR2 ANQGSEA. The CDR3 has 13 residues. V was trimmed by 2 bases and J by 8 bases, leaving 12 bases between them. The CDR3 loop is CSVERGAGEKLFF. For the CDR3, the DNA is TGCAGCGTTGAAAGGGGGGCCGGGGAAAAACTGTTTTTT.

This sequence joins TRBV7-6 and TRBJ1-3, with D uncertain. Germline CDR1 SGHVS, CDR2 FNYEAQ. V lost 6 bases, J lost 7 bases, and 19 bases lay in between. CDR3 length: 15 residues. The CDR3: CASSSPRGAGNTIYF. The CDR3 DNA follows: TGTGCCAGCAGTTCTCCCCGAGGAGCCGGGAACACCATATATTTT.

This sequence joins TRBV4-1 and TRBJ2-7; 11 bases fit TRBD1. Germline V gene sequence: CDR1 MGHRA, CDR2 YSYEKL. The CDR3 has 15 amino acids. J gave up 3 bases and V 2 bases, and 3 bases lay outside the gene matches. As DNA, the CDR3 is TGCGCCAGCAGCCAATGGGGACAGGGGGTCTACGAGCAGTACTTC. Translating gives CASSQWGQGVYEQYF.

V gene TRBV5-5 combines with J gene TRBJ2-7; D possibly uses TRBD1 or TRBD2 (5 bases each). Looked up from germline, CDR1 is SGHKS and CDR2 is YYEKEE (reference sequence). Trimming left V 1 base short and J 12 bases short, with 14 bases between. CDR3 length equals 12 residues. CDR3 protein: CASSLSGTLTYF. As DNA, the CDR3 is TGTGCCAGCAGCTTGTCGGGGACCTTAACGTACTTC.

The chain employs TRBV7-8 and TRBJ1-5; TRBD1 matches 8 bases. This CDR3 is built from 18 residues. After removal of 3 bases from V and 5 bases from J, the junction contained 15 bases not matched to a gene. CDR1 is SGHVS, CDR2 FQNEAQ, per germline. The CDR3 DNA is TGTGCCAGCAGCTTGGGGGCGGGCCAGGGACAGGCGTATCAGCCCCAGCATTTT. Protein: CASSLGAGQGQAYQPQHF.

CDR3 amino acids: CASSPRTGKNGELFF. CDR3 nucleotides: TGTGCCAGCTCCCCTAGGACAGGGAAGAACGGGGAGCTGTTTTTT. The rearrangement joins TRBV18 to TRBJ2-2, with TRBD1 identical over 8 bases. This CDR3 contains 15 residues. J gave up 7 bases and V 6 bases, and 10 bases lay outside the gene matches. Germline CDR1 and CDR2: KGHSH and LQKENI.

The sample holds one count of this clone. This sequence joins TRBV7-9 and TRBJ2-5; no reliable D call. The germline gives CDR1 SEHNR, CDR2 FQNEAQ (reference sequence). This CDR3 comprises 12 residues. The V end lost 3 bases, the J end lost 5 bases, and 7 bases lay between the germline ends. Here the CDR3 reads CASSLGRETQYF. DNA for the CDR3: TGTGCCAGCAGCTTGGGCAGGGAGACCCAGTACTTC.

The chain uses TRBV19 and TRBJ1-1; possibly TRBD1 for D (5 bases). Trimming left V 7 bases short and J 0 bases short, with 21 bases between. The germline V gene has CDR1 LNHDA and CDR2 SQIVND (reference sequence). The CDR3 length is 17 residues. In DNA form, the CDR3 reads TGTGCCAGTACCAAAAAGTGGGGGGATCTCATGAACACTGAAGCTTTCTTT. This gives the protein CASTKKWGDLMNTEAFF.

In DNA form, the CDR3 reads TGTGCCAGCAGTCCCGGGGGGGAGGCTGGAAACACCATATATTTT. Residues: CASSPGGEAGNTIYF. The chain employs TRBV5-5 and TRBJ1-3; D might be TRBD1 (5 bases). Germline lookup yields CDR1 SGHKS and CDR2 YYEKEE (reference sequence). Trimming took off 5 bases at V and 2 bases at J, with 14 bases between the two ends. This CDR3 is 15 amino acids long.

The chain uses TRBV7-2 and TRBJ1-4; the D gene is possibly TRBD1 (6 bases). This CDR3 is 14 amino acids long. Trimming removed 0 bases at V and 7 bases at J, with 9 bases between. Germline V gene lookup returns CDR1 SGHTA and CDR2 FQGNSA. In DNA, the CDR3 is TGTGCCAGCAGCTTAGCCGGGGGCGCTGAAAAACTGTTTTTT. This translates into CASSLAGGAEKLFF.

The V and J genes are TRBV9 and TRBJ2-1; 9 bases agree with TRBD2. Trimming at V came to 3 bases and at J to 0 bases, leaving 10 bases not matched to a gene. This CDR3 is 18 amino acids long. The germline CDR1 and CDR2 sequences are SGDLS and YYNGEE. The CDR3 bases are TGTGCCAGCAGCGGAGGTCTAGCGGGGCCAAGCTCCTACAATGAGCAGTTCTTC. Its protein is CASSGGLAGPSSYNEQFF.

With respect to this clone: This same CDR3 is encoded by further DNA sequences in the sample. J is TRBJ1-1 and V is TRBV7-2; D unresolved. The CDR3 consists of 13 residues. Germline CDR1 and CDR2: SGHTA and FQGNSA. With 3 bases removed from V and 2 bases from J, the gap between germline ends came to 7 bases. The CDR3 spells CASSFKRNTEAFF. The DNA for the CDR3 is TGTGCCAGCAGCTTCAAGCGTAACACTGAAGCTTTCTTT.

The chain is built from TRBV28 and TRBJ2-7; 10 positions agree with TRBD1. The CDR3 has 14 amino acids. V lost 7 bases and J lost 3; bases outside the gene matches: 6. Germline loops: CDR1 MDHEN, CDR2 SYDVKM. The CDR3 DNA reads as TGTGCCAGCACCACCGGACAGGGGGTCTACGAGCAGTACTTC. It yields the protein CASTTGQGVYEQYF.

The CDR3 sequence: CASSLGTGKEPQHF. The CDR3 DNA sequence: TGTGCCAGCAGCTTGGGCACAGGGAAAGAGCCCCAGCATTTT. The gene calls are TRBV5-8 and TRBJ1-5; tentatively, D is TRBD1 (6 bases). V dropped 0 bases and J dropped 8 bases, with 12 bases sitting between them. Germline CDR1 SGHTS, CDR2 YDEGEE. This CDR3 has 14 residues.

The sample holds one count of this clone. The chain recombines TRBV13 with TRBJ2-3; tentative D call: TRBD2 (6 bases). V gave up 2 bases and J gave up 3 bases, with 6 bases separating them. Germline lookup yields CDR1 PRHDT and CDR2 FYEKMQ (reference sequence). The CDR3 contains 13 residues. The CDR3 DNA reads TGTGCCAGCAGCTTACGGGGGACAGATACGCAGTATTTT. Amino acid sequence: CASSLRGTDTQYF.

The gene calls are TRBV18 and TRBJ1-2; D ambiguous. CDR1 KGHSH and CDR2 LQKENI come from the germline V gene. CDR3 length equals 14 residues. The V gene lost 4 bases and the J gene lost 3 bases, with 12 bases spanning the gap. The CDR3 bases are TGTGCCAGCTCACTTTCCGACTTACACTATGGCTACACCTTC. This translates into CASSLSDLHYGYTF.

The rearrangement links TRBV5-1 to TRBJ1-2; 7 bases fit TRBD1. V lost 0 bases to trimming and J lost 4 bases; unmatched junction nucleotides: 0. This CDR3 is 13 amino acids long. CDR1 is SGHRS, CDR2 YFSETQ, per germline. This chain's CDR3 is CASSLEGAYGYTF. The CDR3 bases are TGCGCCAGCAGCTTGGAGGGGGCCTATGGCTACACCTTC.

The chain recombines TRBV6-6 with TRBJ2-3; D may be TRBD2 (7 bases). CDR3 length: 15 residues. Germline V CDR1 and CDR2: MNHNY, SVGAGI (reference sequence). V was clipped by 6 bases and J by 4 bases, with 17 bases between them. CDR3 sequence: CASRGGGFPPDTQYF. CDR3 DNA: TGTGCCAGCAGAGGGGGGGGGTTTCCCCCAGATACGCAGTATTTT.

As to this clone: The junction does not match germline at one end; this may be a read error. V and J are TRBV7-7 and TRBJ2-1; D might be TRBD2 (5 bases). The germline V gene encodes CDR1 SSHAT and CDR2 FNYEAQ (reference sequence). The CDR3 runs 13 residues. CDR3 region: CASSLGSPGFKFF. CDR3 coding DNA: TGTGCTAGCAGCTTAGGCAGCCCGGGGTTTAAGTTCTTC.

The gene calls are TRBV7-2 and TRBJ2-7, with TRBD1 identical over 8 bases. CDR3 length equals 15 residues. V shed 4 bases and J 5 bases; nucleotides not matched to a gene: 10. Germline CDR1 reads SGHTA; CDR2 reads FQGNSA. CDR3 sequence (DNA): TGTGCCAGCAGCTCGAGGACAGGGACCCTTGACGAGCAGTACTTC. Residues: CASSSRTGTLDEQYF.

The CDR3 region has the DNA TGTGCCACAGAATGGGGGACTAGCGGGTTATACAATGAGCAGTTCTTC. Amino acids: CATEWGTSGLYNEQFF. V and J are TRBV15 and TRBJ2-1, with 12 nucleotides matching TRBD2. Losses at the gene ends were 9 bases for V and 4 bases for J; bases not matched to a gene: 10. Germline values: CDR1 LNHNV, CDR2 YYDKDF (reference sequence). There are 16 residues in the CDR3. The full variable domain, its missing parts supplied by reference TRBV15 and TRBJ2-1, is DAMVIQNPRYQVTQFGKPVTLSCSQTLNHNVMYWYQQKSSQAPKLLFHYYDKDFNNEADTPDNFQSRRPNTSFCFLDIRSPGLGDTAMYLCATEWGTSGLYNEQFFGPGTRLTVL.

The chain joins TRBV6-5 to TRBJ2-7; D is unresolved. V was trimmed by 0 bases and J by 2 bases, leaving 11 bases between them. Looked up from germline, CDR1 is MNHEY and CDR2 is SVGAGI. This CDR3 has 15 amino acids. The CDR3 region is CASSYSTLAAYEQYF. In nucleotides, the CDR3 is TGTGCCAGCAGTTACTCGACCTTGGCCGCCTACGAGCAGTACTTC.

The CDR3 coding sequence is TGCGCCAGCAGCGGGCGGGCTAGCGGGCGGGCAGATACGCAGTATTTT. Amino acids: CASSGRASGRADTQYF. The chain recombines TRBV5-1 with TRBJ2-3, with 8 bases that match TRBD2. The J segment lost 4 bases and the V segment lost 4 bases, leaving 11 bases of the junction unmatched. Germline V gene data show CDR1 as SGHRS and CDR2 as YFSETQ. The CDR3 is 16 residues long.

This sequence joins TRBV11-3 and TRBJ1-2; 7 nucleotides match TRBD1. The germline gives CDR1 SGHNT, CDR2 YENEEA. There are 14 residues in the CDR3. With 6 bases clipped from V and 8 bases from J, the junction kept 12 bases outside the gene matches. This chain's CDR3 is CASRRTGTAEGYTF. The CDR3 DNA reads TGTGCCAGCAGGCGCACCGGGACAGCGGAGGGCTACACCTTC.

The chain employs TRBV11-1 and TRBJ1-2; D might be TRBD1 (6 bases). Per germline, CDR1 SGHAT and CDR2 FQDESV (reference sequence). The CDR3 runs to 14 residues. V was shortened by 5 bases and J by 4 bases, with 14 bases between the two germline ends. The CDR3 DNA is TGTGCCAGCAGCCGAACACAGGGTCCCTATGGCTACACCTTC. It codes for CASSRTQGPYGYTF.